This TCR beta chain was sequenced during a study of blood T cell repertoires in COVID-19. Cohorts were based on clinical histories the participants reported. CDR3 length: 15 residues. V shed 1 base and J shed 4 bases, with 14 bases lying between them. Germline assignment: CDR1 ENHRY and CDR2 SYGVKD. This table comes from immunoSEQ multiplex PCR, and its TCRdb copy is limited to in-frame clones, with some not included. Of about 210,000 clones in the sample, about 87% were seen once. Material for sequencing was PBMCs or T cells enriched from blood (not recorded which). The sequence was obtained from a man aged 18-30 years with acute COVID-19. The chain joins TRBV10-3 to TRBJ2-7; D might be TRBD1 (6 bases). The CDR3 loop is CAISELARGRYEQYF. CDR3 coding DNA: TGTGCCATCAGTGAGTTAGCCAGGGGAAGGTACGAGCAGTACTTC.